This T cell receptor (beta chain) was captured in a study of OX40 agonist ivuxolimab in advanced cancers. Repertoires were generated with immunoSEQ multiplex PCR, while TCRdb's copy carries only in-frame clones and drops some. The table has roughly 50,000 clones, more than 75% seen once. This CDR3 spans 17 amino acids. Germline CDR1 and CDR2: LNHDA and SQIVND (reference sequence). Trimming took 7 bases from V and 4 from J; bases not matched to a gene: 16. This chain links TRBV19 with TRBJ1-5; TRBD1 agrees at 7 bases. The source of this sequence is an adult with an advanced solid tumor such as melanoma, head and neck, liver or kidney cancer. The sample consisted of CD4+ or CD8+ T cells sorted from blood, taken in a trial of the OX40 agonist ivuxolimab. CDR3 protein: CASTISPDRALNQPQHF. CDR3 bases: TGTGCCAGTACCATATCCCCAGACAGGGCCTTAAATCAGCCCCAGCATTTT.